The TCR beta chain under discussion was sequenced for a study of CD8 T cells in Susac syndrome (dated by TCRdb to between 2018 and 2020). For context, the study as a whole: The study used repertoire sequencing to test whether antigen drove CD8+ T cell activation and differentiation in Susac syndrome. The study at large found these results: The number of individuals in the TCR sequencing and HLA analysis was recognized as being relatively small.

Peripheral blood CD8+ and CD4+ T cells from healthy donors, Susac syndrome patients and multiple sclerosis patients were profiled using high-throughput TCR beta sequencing. The multiple sclerosis controls were treatment-naive patients whose relapsing-remitting disease, either stable or active, fulfilled the revised McDonald criteria. Bulk CD8+ and CD4+ T cells were purified magnetically by negative isolation, whereas CD8+ TEMRA cells were enriched by FACS. Blood was collected in EDTA tubes and processed within 24 hours, with PBMCs isolated through density gradient centrifugation. PBMCs intended for TCR sequencing were frozen in liquid nitrogen and were later thawed in a 37 degrees C water bath. The sorted or isolated CD4+, CD8+ and CD8+ TEMRA cells reached a purity of at least 90%. Reading from cysteine to phenylalanine, the CDR3 counts 12 amino acids. This entry keeps only the CDR3 DNA: 36 bases, framed from base 1. The trim is 7 bases for V and 2 bases for J, with a gap of 9 bases between the germline ends. Looking up the germline V gene yields CDR1 MDHEN and CDR2 SYDVKM.

RNA was extracted using the RNeasy kit, and about 0.5 to 1 microgram was reverse transcribed with random hexamers. The immunoSEQ multiplex PCR assay, covering 54 Vbeta and 13 Jbeta segments, was used to amplify TCR beta CDR3 regions. PCR amplification bias was corrected by using a synthetic template baseline for primer optimization and computational correction. Per the authors' processing: Reads were annotated to V, D and J genes according to IMGT and were analyzed with immunoSEQ Analyzer, with only productive sequences retained. To calculate clonality, Shannon entropy was normalized by log2 of the number of productive unique sequences and then subtracted from one. Public and private clones were assessed among the 100 most prevalent clones of each patient and control. A clone was defined as Susac-specific if it was absent from the healthy and MS cohorts, from 1052 published viral clones and from other ImmuneACCESS disease sequences. In TCRdb, the public reads were trimmed at Q25 with fastp and aligned with MiXCR, with productive beta chains retained. Under each unique CDR3 protein, matching rows form one entry showing the most common genes and DNA. It is TCRdb's table, rather than the study itself, that gives the V and J calls and clone size. Across this sample there are 180,000 or so distinct CDR3 sequences, with over 90% seen only once. The ten largest make up 0.085% to 0.095% of the sample.

For this clonotype: Its specific antigen is unknown. No much larger clonotype is one base removed from it; base qualities were not supplied.

The chain joins TRBV28 to TRBJ2-7; the D gene is possibly TRBD2, with 6 bases matching. The sequence came from a human donor with multiple sclerosis. The sample was CD4+ T cells from PBMCs. The CDR3 protein: CASKSGAYEQYF. DNA sequence: TGTGCCAGCAAATCGGGGGCCTACGAGCAGTACTTC.